This T cell receptor (beta chain) originates from a study of CD8+CD57+ T cells in acquired aplastic anemia. In the study overall: Sorted CD4+ plus CD8+ cells gave DNA averaging around 3 ug. Healthy donors averaged around 10 million reads for CD4+ cells. General observations from the study: Patients did not significantly differ from controls in CD8+ Simpson's diversity. Researchers report that around 29 CD8+ CDR3 sequences appeared in both patients and controls.

In regard to this clonotype: Its antigen remains unknown.

Genomic DNA served as template for TCR beta VDJ and CDR3 profiling. TCRdb itself ran the reads through MiXCR, one entry per CDR3 protein. The sample has around 180,000 distinct CDR3 sequences; under 75% are singletons. The V gene end was trimmed by 6 bases and the J gene end by 13 bases; junction bases not matched to a gene: 15. Germline V lookup: CDR1 MDHEN, CDR2 SYDVKM. The CDR3 sequence is 14 residues long. The rearrangement uses TRBV28 and TRBJ1-2; 9 nucleotides line up with TRBD1. This clonotype originated in a human donor in good health. Sequencing was done on a sample of sorted CD4+, CD8+, or CD8+CD57+ T cells (not recorded which) from PBMCs. The CDR3 is CASRRIRDRDSSTF. The CDR3 DNA follows: TGTGCCAGCAGGCGCATCCGGGACAGGGACTCCTCCACCTTC.